The text below deals with one T cell receptor (beta chain). Its target is unknown. This specimen comes from a study of shared clonotypes between healthy human individuals. Study observations and caveats: Relative to their counterparts shared across all four donors, non-shared clonotypes exhibited diminished generation probabilities.

Profiling relied on immunoSEQ multiplex PCR, and the TCRdb table lists in-frame clones only, not all of them. This sample has 2 million to 3 million clones, with over 85% found just once. Trimming took off 0 bases at V and 7 bases at J, with 15 bases between the two ends. Germline V gives CDR1 MGHRA, CDR2 YSYEKL. The CDR3 has 16 amino acids. Sequenced input: naive CD4+ T cells sorted from blood. Indicated subset: CD45RA+ positively selected. The chain has TRBV4-1 and TRBJ1-4; maybe TRBD1 (5 bases). The receptor's source is a man aged 18-30 years in good health. CDR3 sequence (DNA): TGCGCCAGCAGCCAAGATCCGCCGGGGCTTGGTGAAAAACTGTTTTTT. Its protein product is CASSQDPPGLGEKLFF.